Listed below are T cell receptor beta chains from one sample, sequenced in a study of T-cell memory formation after mild COVID-19. From the 5' RACE reads, TCRdb called clonotypes with MiXCR, one entry per CDR3 protein. The data show about 81,000 distinct CDR3 sequences, approximately 25% seen once. Sequencing input: PBMCs or a T cell subset sorted from them (not recorded which). The receptors were sampled from a man younger than 35 who had mild COVID-19 (a few samples of this study predate the infection). Cell type and time point are not known. CDR3s include the opening cysteine and the closing phenylalanine or tryptophan. Each record gives: CDR3 protein, CDR3 DNA, J gene, V gene, CDR3 length, D gene, clone size. A D gene is named only where the DNA matches it firmly. The size field is filled for only some rows; it gives once, few, many or a size class.

CASSYFPGEQYF | TGTGCCAGCAGTTACTTTCCCGGCGAGCAGTACTTC | TRBJ2-7 | TRBV6-5 | 12 | . | .
CASSDGNQPQHF | TGTGCCAGCAGCGATGGGAATCAGCCCCAGCATTTT | TRBJ1-5 | TRBV14 | 12 | . | .
CASSHWTGNQPQHF | TGCGCCAGCAGCCATTGGACGGGGAATCAGCCCCAGCATTTT | TRBJ1-5 | TRBV4-1 | 14 | . | few
CASSSVGIDEQYF | TGTGCCAGCAGTTCCGTGGGGATTGACGAGCAGTACTTC | TRBJ2-7 | TRBV7-6 | 13 | . | .
CASSYGVNYGYTF | TGTGCCAGCAGCTACGGAGTTAACTATGGCTACACCTTC | TRBJ1-2 | TRBV7-9 | 13 | . | few
CSARDPAHSYEQYF | TGCAGTGCTAGAGATCCGGCGCATTCCTACGAGCAGTACTTC | TRBJ2-7 | TRBV20-1 | 14 | . | few
CASSLSQGGGQPQHF | TGTGCCAGCAGCTTAAGTCAAGGCGGAGGTCAGCCCCAGCATTTT | TRBJ1-5 | TRBV7-8 | 15 | . | .
CASSDRSSYEQYF | TGTGCCAGCAGTGACCGGTCGTCTTACGAGCAGTACTTC | TRBJ2-7 | TRBV25-1 | 13 | . | few
CASRHNSGGGTDTQYF | TGTGCCAGCAGACATAATAGCGGGGGAGGCACAGATACGCAGTATTTT | TRBJ2-3 | TRBV6-5 | 16 | TRBD2 | .
CSAREREGYTF | TGCAGTGCTAGGGAAAGGGAGGGCTACACCTTC | TRBJ1-2 | TRBV20-1 | 11 | . | .
CASSLEPPPYNEQFF | TGTGCCAGCAGCTTAGAACCCCCTCCGTACAATGAGCAGTTCTTC | TRBJ2-1 | TRBV7-2 | 15 | . | .
CASSWTGGGGEQFF | TGTGCCAGCAGCTGGACAGGGGGTGGTGGTGAGCAGTTCTTC | TRBJ2-1 | TRBV7-9 | 14 | TRBD1 | few
CASSLGSDSEAFF | TGTGCCAGCAGCTTGGGCTCGGACAGTGAAGCTTTCTTT | TRBJ1-1 | TRBV5-4 | 13 | . | once
CASSFGGFPDTQYF | TGTGCCAGCAGTTTCGGCGGATTTCCAGATACGCAGTATTTT | TRBJ2-3 | TRBV12-3/TRBV12-4 | 14 | . | few
CASSETRPEQFF | TGCGCCAGCAGTGAGACCCGGCCTGAGCAGTTCTTC | TRBJ2-1 | TRBV10-2 | 12 | . | few
CASSSVTRNTEAFF | TGTGCCAGCAGTTCCGTCACACGGAACACTGAAGCTTTCTTT | TRBJ1-1 | TRBV12-3/TRBV12-4 | 14 | . | few